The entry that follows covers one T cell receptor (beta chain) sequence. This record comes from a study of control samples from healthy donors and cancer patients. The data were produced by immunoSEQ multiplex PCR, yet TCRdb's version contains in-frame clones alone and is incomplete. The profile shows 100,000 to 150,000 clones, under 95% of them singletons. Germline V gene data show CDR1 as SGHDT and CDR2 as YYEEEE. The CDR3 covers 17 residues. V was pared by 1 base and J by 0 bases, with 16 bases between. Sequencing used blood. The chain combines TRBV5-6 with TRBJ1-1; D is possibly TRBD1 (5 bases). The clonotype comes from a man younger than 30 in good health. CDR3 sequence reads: CASSLLDIEEMNTEAFF. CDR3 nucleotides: TGTGCCAGCAGCTTGTTGGACATAGAAGAAATGAACACTGAAGCTTTCTTT. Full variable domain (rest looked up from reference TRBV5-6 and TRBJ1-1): DAGVTQSPTHLIKTRGQQVTLRCSPKSGHDTVSWYQQALGQGPQFIFQYYEEEERQRGNFPDRFSGHQFPNYSSELNVNALLLGDSALYLCASSLLDIEEMNTEAFFGQGTRLTVV.